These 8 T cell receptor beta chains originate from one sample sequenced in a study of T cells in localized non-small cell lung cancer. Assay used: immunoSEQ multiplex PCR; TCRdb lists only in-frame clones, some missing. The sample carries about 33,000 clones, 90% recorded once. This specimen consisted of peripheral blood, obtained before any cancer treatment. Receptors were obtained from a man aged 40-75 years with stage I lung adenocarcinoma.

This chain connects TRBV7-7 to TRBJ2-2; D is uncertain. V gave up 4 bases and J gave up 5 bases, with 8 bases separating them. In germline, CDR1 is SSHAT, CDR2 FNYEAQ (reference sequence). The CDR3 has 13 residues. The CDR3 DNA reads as TGTGCCAGCAGCTCCGCCAGGACCGGGGAGCTGTTTTTT. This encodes CASSSARTGELFF.

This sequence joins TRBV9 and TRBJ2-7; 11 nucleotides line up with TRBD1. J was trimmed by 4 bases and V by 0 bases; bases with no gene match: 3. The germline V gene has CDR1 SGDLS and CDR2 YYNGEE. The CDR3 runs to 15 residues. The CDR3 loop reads CASSVGDRGVYEQYF. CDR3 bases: TGTGCCAGCAGCGTAGGGGACAGGGGGGTATACGAGCAGTACTTC.

CDR3 in amino acids: CASSADSGQETQYF. CDR3 sequence (DNA): TGCGCCAGCAGTGCGGACAGTGGGCAAGAGACCCAGTACTTC. The chain couples TRBV10-1 to TRBJ2-5, with TRBD1 as a possible D gene (6 bases). CDR1 is WNHNN and CDR2 is SYGVQD in the germline V gene (reference sequence). This CDR3 contains 14 residues. The V and J ends lost 4 bases and 2 bases respectively, with 11 bases between them.

The CDR3 loop reads CASVTELISGNTIYF. CDR3 DNA: TGTGCCAGCGTGACGGAACTTATCTCTGGAAACACCATATATTTT. This chain joins TRBV2 and TRBJ1-3; D unclear. Germline CDR1 SNHLY, CDR2 FYNNEI. This CDR3 is 15 amino acids long. V shed 8 bases and J shed 0 bases, with 14 bases lying between them.

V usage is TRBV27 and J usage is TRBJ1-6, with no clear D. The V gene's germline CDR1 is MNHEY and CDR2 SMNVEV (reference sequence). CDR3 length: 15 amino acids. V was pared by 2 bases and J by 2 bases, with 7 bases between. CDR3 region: CASSLGGTYNSPLHF. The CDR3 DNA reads TGTGCCAGCAGTTTAGGAGGGACCTATAATTCACCCCTCCACTTT.

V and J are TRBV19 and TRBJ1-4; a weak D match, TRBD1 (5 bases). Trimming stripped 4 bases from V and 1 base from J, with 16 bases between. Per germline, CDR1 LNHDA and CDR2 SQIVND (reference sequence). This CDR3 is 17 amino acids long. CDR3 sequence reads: CASSTATARLTNEKLFF. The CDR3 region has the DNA TGTGCCAGTAGTACCGCGACAGCCCGGCTAACTAATGAAAAACTGTTTTTT.

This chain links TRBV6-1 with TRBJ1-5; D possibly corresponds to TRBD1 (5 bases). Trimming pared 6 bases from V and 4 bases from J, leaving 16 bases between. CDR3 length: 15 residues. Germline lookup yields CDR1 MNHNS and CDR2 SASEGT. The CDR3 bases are TGTGCCAGCAGCCGGACACCCTTCCCGAATCAGCCCCAGCATTTT. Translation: CASSRTPFPNQPQHF.

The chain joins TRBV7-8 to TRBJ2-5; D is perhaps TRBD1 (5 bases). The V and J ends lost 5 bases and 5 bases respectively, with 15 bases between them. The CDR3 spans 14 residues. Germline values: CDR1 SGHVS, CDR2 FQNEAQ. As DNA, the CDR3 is TGTGCCAGCAGCCCCCCCAGACAGTCGGAGACCCAGTACTTC. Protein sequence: CASSPPRQSETQYF.